These 12 T cell receptor beta chains came from one sample sequenced in a study of blood T cell repertoires in COVID-19. The protocol was immunoSEQ multiplex PCR, while the TCRdb copy is restricted to in-frame clones and leaves out a portion. The sample records about 130,000 clones, 86% being singletons. The specimen was peripheral blood. Every receptor here comes from a woman aged 45-59 years who had recovered from COVID-19.

This clone was counted many times. This chain uses TRBV4-3 with TRBJ1-1, with D hard to call. This CDR3 spans 11 amino acids. Per the germline V gene, CDR1 is LGHNA and CDR2 is YSLEER. V was shortened by 1 base and J by 11 bases, with 8 bases between the two germline ends. The CDR3 region has the DNA TGCGCCAGCAGCCAAGGAGGGTGGGCTTTCTTT. Protein: CASSQGGWAFF.

This chain links TRBV7-6 with TRBJ2-7; perhaps TRBD2 as D (6 bases). The V gene's germline CDR1 is SGHVS and CDR2 FNYEAQ. Trimming removed 1 base from V and 0 bases from J, with 19 bases in between. There are 18 residues in the CDR3. The DNA for the CDR3 is TGTGCCAGCAGCTTAGGGGCCAGAACTAGCCGGTACTCCTACGAGCAGTACTTC. This translates into CASSLGARTSRYSYEQYF. The complete variable domain, with remaining parts taken from reference TRBV7-6 and TRBJ2-7, reads GAGVSQSPRYKVTKRGQDVALRCDPISGHVSLYWYRQALGQGPEFLTYFNYEAQQDKSGLPNDRFSAERPEGSISTLTIQRTEQRDSAMYRCASSLGARTSRYSYEQYFGPGTRLTVT.

The chain uses TRBV6-1 and TRBJ1-1; a weak D match, TRBD1 (5 bases). V dropped 1 base and J dropped 4 bases, with 13 bases sitting between them. This CDR3 is built from 15 residues. From germline, CDR1 is MNHNS and CDR2 SASEGT. The CDR3 protein is CASSEGQILGTEAFF. The CDR3 coding sequence is TGTGCCAGCAGTGAAGGACAGATCCTCGGCACTGAAGCTTTCTTT.

This chain links TRBV21-1 with TRBJ2-7; the D call in the table, TRBD2, was not verified against the DNA. TRBV21-1 is given as a pseudogene. This CDR3 spans 17 amino acids. The CDR3 DNA sequence: TGTGCCAGCAGCAAAGAATTAGCGGGGGGAGAGACCTACGAGCAGTACTTC. Translating gives CASSKELAGGETYEQYF.

J is TRBJ1-1 and V is TRBV18; tentatively, D is TRBD1 (6 bases). The CDR3 totals 17 residues. V shed 0 bases and J shed 4 bases, with 18 bases lying between them. The germline gives CDR1 KGHSH, CDR2 LQKENI. The CDR3 sequence is CASSPPVGGGLGTEAFF. DNA for the CDR3: TGTGCCAGCTCACCACCGGTGGGGGGGGGCTTGGGCACTGAAGCTTTCTTT.

V gene TRBV11-3 combines with J gene TRBJ2-2, with no clear D. CDR3 length: 13 amino acids. V was trimmed by 5 bases and J by 7 bases, leaving 11 bases between them. Germline lookup yields CDR1 SGHNT and CDR2 YENEEA. CDR3 DNA sequence: TGTGCCAGCAGCCCGATTGCGTTCGGGGAGCTGTTTTTT. Protein sequence: CASSPIAFGELFF.

This chain uses TRBV24-1 with TRBJ2-5; 8 bases agree with TRBD1. After removal of 3 bases from V and 7 bases from J, the junction contained 6 bases not matched to a gene. CDR1 KGHDR and CDR2 SFDVKD come from the germline V gene. The CDR3 runs to 14 residues. The CDR3 coding sequence is TGTGCCACCAGTGATCCAACCGGGACAGGGACCCAGTACTTC. This gives the protein CATSDPTGTGTQYF.

The CDR3: CASSLAESNEQFF. CDR3 nucleotide sequence: TGTGCCAGTAGTCTTGCAGAATCGAATGAGCAGTTCTTC. The chain recombines TRBV19 with TRBJ2-1, with D unresolved. Trimming cost V 5 bases and J 7 bases, with 12 bases left between them. The CDR3 runs to 13 residues. CDR1 is LNHDA and CDR2 is SQIVND in the germline V gene (reference sequence). Together with reference TRBV19 and TRBJ2-1, the CDR3 gives the full variable domain: DGGITQSPKYLFRKEGQNVTLSCEQNLNHDAMYWYRQDPGQGLRLIYYSQIVNDFQKGDIAEGYSVSREKKESFPLTVTSAQKNPTAFYLCASSLAESNEQFFGPGTRLTVL.

The rearrangement joins TRBV2 to TRBJ2-7; 7 bases match TRBD2. With 4 bases clipped from V and 7 bases from J, the junction kept 10 bases outside the gene matches. The germline V gene encodes CDR1 SNHLY and CDR2 FYNNEI. CDR3 length: 14 amino acids. As DNA, the CDR3 is TGTGCCAGCAGTGTAAGTAGGGACTATCGGGAGCAGTACTTC. Amino acids: CASSVSRDYREQYF.

The chain couples TRBV7-2 to TRBJ2-2, with 8 positions matching TRBD1. Germline values: CDR1 SGHTA, CDR2 FQGNSA. This CDR3 is built from 15 residues. The trim removed 7 bases at V and 3 bases at J, leaving 7 bases unmatched. The CDR3 loop reads CASTPGQGYTGELFF. Here the CDR3 DNA reads TGTGCCAGCACCCCCGGACAGGGATACACCGGGGAGCTGTTTTTT.

The rearrangement links TRBV27 to TRBJ2-7, with 7 bases aligning to TRBD2. This CDR3 is built from 17 residues. Germline trimming cut 5 bases from V and 3 bases from J; bases unmatched to any gene: 16. Germline loops: CDR1 MNHEY, CDR2 SMNVEV (reference sequence). Written as DNA, the CDR3 is TGTGCCAGCAGTCTACTACCCGGGACGCCGGGGGGCTACGAGCAGTACTTC. Translation: CASSLLPGTPGGYEQYF.

Details on this clone: This sample also contains other DNA sequences that code for the same CDR3. This rearrangement joins TRBV27 to TRBJ2-6; D is undetermined. There are 15 residues in the CDR3. Trimming stripped 6 bases from V and 0 bases from J, with 9 bases between. Germline lookup yields CDR1 MNHEY and CDR2 SMNVEV (reference sequence). The CDR3 region is CASSGVSSGANVLTF. In nucleotides, the CDR3 is TGTGCCAGCAGCGGAGTATCCTCTGGGGCCAACGTCCTGACTTTC.